This T cell receptor (beta chain) was captured in a study of blood T cell repertoires in COVID-19 (TCRdb year 2020). At the level of the whole study: Collaborator samples came from the United States, Italy and Spain and covered acute and convalescent phases of COVID-19. HLA class I and class II types, where available, came from metadata supplied by the sample provider rather than from assay-based typing. The prospective study material was composed of cDNA or gDNA derived from T cells, B-cell-depleted T cells, or PBMCs. Nearly every sample came with metadata listing a de-identified subject ID, COVID-19 status, age in years and sex. Deeply sampled blood TCRbeta repertoires from subjects exposed to, actively infected with, or recovered from COVID-19 were included in the dataset. The repertoires were released in a freely available public database meant as a resource for research on the immune response to SARS-CoV-2. The samples were drawn from the first 160 participants of the ongoing ImmuneRACE study and from some 1,300 subjects provided by 6 global collaborators. The investigation overall reported the following: The amount of clinical and demographic metadata varied by source and participant and was provided uncurated.

Note on this clone: Its antigen is not yet known. No base quality values were provided; no much bigger clone lies one nucleotide off.

Collaborating institutions collected whole blood in K2EDTA tubes following their own protocols. For TCRbeta analysis, collaborator samples were shipped as frozen whole blood, as isolated PBMCs, or as DNA extracted from either sample type. The CDR3 holds 12 amino acids from the cysteine to the phenylalanine. Left in the record is the CDR3 DNA by itself, 36 bases read in frame from the first base. CDR1 and CDR2 are read off the germline V gene as SGDLS and YYNGEE. Germline trimming: 3 bases from V, 8 bases from J; junction bases outside gene matches: 3. TCRbeta CDR3 regions were amplified from genomic DNA using the immunoSEQ Assay, a bias-controlled multiplex PCR. The study's own analysis went as follows. The number of nucleated cells in each sample was estimated by amplification of reference gene primers within the assay. To quantify the absolute abundance of each unique TCRbeta CDR3 rearrangement, sequence reads were collapsed and filtered. For each sample, productive Simpson clonality was calculated by taking the square root of Simpson's diversity index across productive rearrangements. TCRdb mirrors the immuneACCESS table, restricted to in-frame sequences. Some clones are absent from its copies; in checked studies, under half trace to an unresolved V gene, and the reason for the others is unknown. V and J calls and clone size come straight from that table; D and trimming were deduced from the DNA. The sample includes about 130,000 clones, with 65% to 85% observed a single time. Under 2.5% of the sample is taken by the ten largest.

Sequenced sample: peripheral blood. This clonotype was sampled from a man between 65 and 85 years old with acute or convalescent COVID-19. Here the chain combines TRBV9 and TRBJ1-1; TRBD1 aligns with 8 central bases. The DNA sequence is given as TGTGCCAGCAGCGCTAGGACAGGGGAAGCTTTCTTT. The resulting protein is CASSARTGEAFF.